This TCR beta chain is drawn from a study of T cells of healthy individuals. A remark on this clonotype: This may be a read error, as it is one base from a much larger clone.

Germline lookup yields CDR1 MDHEN and CDR2 SYDVKM. The CDR3 has 16 residues. MiXCR, applied by TCRdb to the 5' RACE reads, yields one record per CDR3 protein. The sample shows 85,000 to 100,000 distinct CDR3 sequences, roughly a sixth of them seen only once. The sequence was collected from a human donor in good health. The chain carries TRBV28 and TRBJ2-3; 13 nucleotides align to TRBD2. CDR3 sequence: CASRSGLAGSTDTRYF. CDR3 nucleotides: TGTGCCAGCAGATCGGGACTAGCGGGGAGCACAGATACGCGGTATTTT.